The entry that follows covers one TCR beta chain sequence. This table comes from immunoSEQ multiplex PCR, and its TCRdb copy is limited to in-frame clones, with some not included. The sample holds about 83,000 clones, 90% to 97% seen once. The germline V and J ends were trimmed by 6 bases and 7 bases, with 13 bases remaining between them. The CDR3 is 12 amino acids. In germline, CDR1 is MDHEN, CDR2 SYDVKM. The data are from a study of technical replicates of blood from several donors. The chain couples TRBV28 to TRBJ2-7, with a tentative D call TRBD1 (6 bases). This receptor was taken from a human donor in good health. Sequences were obtained from T cells isolated from PBMCs. The CDR3 DNA is TGTGCCAGCAGAACTACAGGGCGAGAGCAGTACTTC. It encodes CASRTTGREQYF.